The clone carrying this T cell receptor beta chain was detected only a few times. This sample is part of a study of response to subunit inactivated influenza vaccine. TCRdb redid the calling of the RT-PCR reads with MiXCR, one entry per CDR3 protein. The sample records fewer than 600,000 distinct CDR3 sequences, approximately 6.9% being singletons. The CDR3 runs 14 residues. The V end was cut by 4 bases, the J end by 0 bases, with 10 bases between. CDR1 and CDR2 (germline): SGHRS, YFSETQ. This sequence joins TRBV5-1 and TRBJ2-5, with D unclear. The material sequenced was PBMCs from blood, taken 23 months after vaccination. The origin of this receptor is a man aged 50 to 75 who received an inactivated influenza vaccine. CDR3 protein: CASSPPKYQETQYF. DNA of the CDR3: TGCGCCAGCAGCCCACCCAAATACCAAGAGACCCAGTACTTC.